The present TCR beta chain was sequenced within a study of cytomegalovirus exposure and HLA in healthy donors. General study points: The likely explanation for a cluster of highly shared sequence variants was sequencing artifact. V- and J-gene trimming in TCR beta was tied to a missense DCLRE1C variant by an analysis performed later. A later analysis showed TCR association rates differing by HLA locus, peaking at DRB1 and lowest at HLA-C.

The V segment lost 6 bases and the J segment 3 bases; nucleotides outside the gene matches: 9. The CDR3 covers 15 residues. Germline assignment: CDR1 LNHNV and CDR2 YYDKDF (reference sequence). In the PCR, 60 Vbeta and 13 Jbeta primers were used. Some clones are missing from TCRdb's copy, which holds only in-frame ones; the method was immunoSEQ multiplex PCR. The sample lists 150,000 to 170,000 clones; about 70% were seen once. Details on this clone: The antigen remains undetermined.

The TCR comes from a man aged 18 to 30 in good health and CMV-seronegative. Sequencing was done on a sample of PBMCs. V is TRBV15 and J is TRBJ1-2; TRBD1 agrees at 8 bases. CDR3 amino acids: CATRNDRGEDYGYTF. The DNA of the CDR3 is TGTGCCACCAGGAACGACAGGGGCGAGGACTATGGCTACACCTTC.